Presented here are 32 T cell receptor beta chains from one specimen sequenced in a study of blood T cells in healthy people across ages. The use of a sample-barcoded 5' primer and a J-beta primer mix characterized a second PCR of about 6 to 11 cycles. TCRdb used MiXCR to reprocess the 5' RACE reads, holding one entry per CDR3 protein. Of approximately 810,000 distinct CDR3 sequences listed, 30% to 45% are singletons. The sequencing sample was made of blood. The receptors stem from a man younger than 30 in good health.

The sample holds a few counts of this clonotype. This rearrangement joins TRBV14 to TRBJ2-1; D perhaps matches TRBD2 (5 bases). The V gene lost 3 bases and the J gene lost 12 bases, with 18 bases spanning the gap. The CDR3 sequence is 14 residues long. Germline values: CDR1 SGHDN, CDR2 FVKESK. CDR3 protein: CASSHLGEGLTQFF. The CDR3 nucleotides read TGTGCCAGCAGCCACCTTGGTGAGGGCCTTACGCAGTTCTTC.

This clonotype showed up just a few times. The chain is built from TRBV11-2 and TRBJ2-2, with 12 bases lining up with TRBD2. CDR3 length equals 17 residues. V gave up 8 bases and J gave up 0 bases; unmatched junction bases: 7. Germline CDR1 SGHAT, CDR2 FQNNGV. CDR3 DNA sequence: TGTGCCAGCCTCCGACTAGCGGGGGTCGCGAACACCGGGGAGCTGTTTTTT. This sequence encodes CASLRLAGVANTGELFF. Complete variable domain (other parts from reference TRBV11-2 and TRBJ2-2): EAGVAQSPRYKIIEKRQSVAFWCNPISGHATLYWYQQILGQGPKLLIQFQNNGVVDDSQLPKDRFSAERLKGVDSTLKIQPAKLEDSAVYLCASLRLAGVANTGELFFGEGSRLTVL.

J is TRBJ1-5 and V is TRBV7-2; tentatively, D is TRBD1 (5 bases). The CDR3 is 15 amino acids. The germline V and J ends were trimmed by 2 bases and 2 bases, with 10 bases remaining between them. CDR1 is SGHTA, CDR2 FQGNSA, per germline. CDR3 amino acids: CASSLRRDGNQPQHF. The CDR3 coding sequence is TGTGCCAGCAGCTTACGCAGGGATGGCAATCAGCCCCAGCATTTT.

A few counts support this clonotype. The V gene is TRBV12-3 or TRBV12-4, the J gene TRBJ1-4; D perhaps matches TRBD1 (5 bases). The CDR3 loop spans 13 amino acids. V lost 4 bases to trimming and J lost 14 bases, with 17 bases between them. The CDR3: CASSSRPDKFLFF. The CDR3 DNA sequence: TGTGCCAGCAGTTCCCGACCGGACAAATTTCTGTTTTTT.

Note on this clonotype: Being one base from a much bigger clone, this may be a read error. The V and J genes are TRBV20-1 and TRBJ2-3, with D unresolved. Germline CDR1 DFQATT, CDR2 SNEGSKA (reference sequence). The CDR3 contains 13 residues. V was cut by 3 bases and J by 2 bases, with 9 bases left in between. This chain's CDR3 is CSASGRNTDTQYF. CDR3 sequence (DNA): TGCAGTGCTAGTGGCAGGAACACAGATACGCAGTATTTT.

The chain has TRBV5-1 and TRBJ1-2; D possibly corresponds to TRBD1 (6 bases). The ends were cut back, 2 bases at V and 6 bases at J, with 11 bases in the middle. The CDR3 extends over 13 amino acids. Germline-derived CDR1 and CDR2 are SGHRS and YFSETQ. CDR3 residues: CASSFRTAHGYTF. Here the CDR3 DNA reads TGCGCCAGCAGCTTTCGGACAGCTCATGGCTACACCTTC.

As regards this clonotype: Being one base from a much bigger clone, this may be a read error. This chain uses TRBV5-6 with TRBJ2-3; 14 nucleotides line up with TRBD2. CDR3 length: 18 amino acids. Per germline, CDR1 SGHDT and CDR2 YYEEEE. The CDR3 DNA is TGTGCCAACAGCTCTCCGACTAGCGGGGGGGCTACCGTGAATACGCAGTATTTT. Amino acids: CANSSPTSGGATVNTQYF. Together with reference TRBV5-6 and TRBJ2-3, the CDR3 gives the full variable domain: DAGVTQSPTHLIKTRGQQVTLRCSPKSGHDTVSWYQQALGQGPQFIFQYYEEEERQRGNFPDRFSGHQFPNYSSELNVNALLLGDSALYLCANSSPTSGGATVNTQYFGPGTRLTVL.

The V gene is TRBV7-2, the J gene TRBJ2-1; 8 positions match TRBD1. The CDR3 contains 14 residues. V dropped 4 bases and J dropped 13; count of bases not matched to a gene: 12. Germline-derived CDR1 and CDR2 are SGHTA and FQGNSA. The CDR3 region has the DNA TGTGCCAGCAGCTCCGGGACAGGCCAAGAGACCCAGTTCTTC. Its translation: CASSSGTGQETQFF.

Note on this clonotype: A much more abundant neighbour one base away suggests this may be a read error. This rearrangement joins TRBV5-1 to TRBJ2-7, with 7 bases aligning to TRBD2. The better agreement between TRBJ2-5 and the DNA end casts doubt on the J call. There are 13 residues in the CDR3. The germline V gene has CDR1 SGHRS and CDR2 YFSETQ. The CDR3 sequence is CAGSLPGGETQYF. CDR3 DNA: TGCGCCGGCAGCTTGCCGGGAGGAGAGACCCAGTACTTC.

The chain carries TRBV2 and TRBJ1-6, with D unclear. This CDR3 has 15 residues. Germline V gene data show CDR1 as SNHLY and CDR2 as FYNNEI. Trimming shortened V by 2 bases and J by 4 bases, and 9 bases separated the two germline ends. CDR3 amino acids: CASSERRSYNSPLHF. In DNA, the CDR3 is TGTGCCAGCAGTGAACGACGGTCATATAATTCACCCCTCCACTTT.

Comments on this clonotype: At one end the junction does not follow the germline gene, possibly because of a read error. The V gene is TRBV7-2, the J gene TRBJ2-1; 11 nucleotides align to TRBD2. CDR1 SGHTA and CDR2 FQGNSA come from the germline V gene. This CDR3 comprises 15 residues. The DNA of the CDR3 is TGTGCCAGCAGCATAGCGGGAGGGCCAAACAATGAGCAGTTCTTC. Residues: CASSIAGGPNNEQFF.

This clonotype was observed at least ten times. V and J are TRBV4-3 and TRBJ2-5; D call uncertain. There are 15 residues in the CDR3. CDR1 LGHNA and CDR2 YSLEER come from the germline V gene. V gave up 0 bases and J gave up 5 bases, with 13 bases separating them. In DNA form, the CDR3 reads TGCGCCAGCAGCCAAGATGATATCTCGTTTGAGACCCAGTACTTC. Protein sequence: CASSQDDISFETQYF.

The V gene is TRBV5-5, the J gene TRBJ2-5; a weak D match, TRBD2 (5 bases). The CDR3 contains 16 residues. Trimming pared 4 bases from V and 0 bases from J, leaving 16 bases between. Germline V gene sequence: CDR1 SGHKS, CDR2 YYEKEE (reference sequence). The CDR3 spells CASSRQVASYQETQYF. The DNA for the CDR3 is TGTGCCAGCAGCCGGCAGGTAGCGTCATACCAAGAGACCCAGTACTTC.

This clonotype came up many times. This chain connects TRBV2 to TRBJ2-7; tentative D call: TRBD2 (5 bases). Germline lookup yields CDR1 SNHLY and CDR2 FYNNEI. The length of the CDR3 is 11 residues. V was clipped by 8 bases and J by 2 bases, with 7 bases between them. The CDR3 coding sequence is TGTGCCAGCCGGGATACCTACGAGCAGTACTTC. Its translation is CASRDTYEQYF.

The chain links TRBV2 to TRBJ2-5, with 10 positions matching TRBD2. This CDR3 has 14 residues. The junction had 6 bases not matched to a gene; V was cut back by 6 bases and J by 5 bases. Germline V CDR1 and CDR2: SNHLY, FYNNEI. The CDR3 sequence: CASRGTSVRETQYF. In DNA form, the CDR3 reads TGTGCCAGCAGGGGGACTAGCGTACGGGAGACCCAGTACTTC.

This chain joins TRBV13 and TRBJ2-1, with TRBD2 as a possible D gene (6 bases). V shed 5 bases and J shed 10 bases, with 24 bases lying between them. Germline-derived CDR1 and CDR2 are PRHDT and FYEKMQ (reference sequence). This CDR3 region has 16 residues. CDR3 loop: CASSVDSGTPSYEQFF. CDR3 bases: TGTGCCAGCAGCGTTGACTCAGGGACTCCCTCCTACGAGCAGTTCTTC. Full variable domain (rest looked up from reference TRBV13 and TRBJ2-1): AAGVIQSPRHLIKEKRETATLKCYPIPRHDTVYWYQQGPGQDPQFLISFYEKMQSDKGSIPDRFSAQQFSDYHSELNMSSLELGDSALYFCASSVDSGTPSYEQFFGPGTRLTVL.

V gene TRBV3-1 combines with J gene TRBJ1-2; D is uncertain. Germline V gene sequence: CDR1 LGHDT, CDR2 YNNKEL (reference sequence). The CDR3 covers 15 residues. Trimming pared 1 base from V and 6 bases from J, leaving 15 bases between. CDR3 amino acids: CASSQVAELGNGYTF. CDR3 DNA sequence: TGTGCCAGCAGCCAAGTGGCGGAACTTGGGAATGGCTACACCTTC.

V and J are TRBV4-1 and TRBJ1-6; TRBD1 matches at 9 bases. Germline V lookup: CDR1 MGHRA, CDR2 YSYEKL. The CDR3 spans 14 residues. The junction had 6 bases not matched to a gene; V was cut back by 4 bases and J by 11 bases. The CDR3 region has the DNA TGCGCCAGCAGCCTGGGACAGGGATCTGCACCCCTCCACTTT. This encodes CASSLGQGSAPLHF.

The chain couples TRBV5-1 to TRBJ2-1; TRBD1 agrees at 8 bases. The germline V gene encodes CDR1 SGHRS and CDR2 YFSETQ. The J segment lost 12 bases and the V segment lost 4 bases, leaving 12 bases of the junction unmatched. The CDR3 extends over 14 amino acids. CDR3 loop: CASSRVQGAGGQFF. The CDR3 DNA reads as TGCGCCAGCAGCAGAGTGCAGGGGGCAGGTGGGCAGTTCTTC.

This clonotype was found a few times. This chain connects TRBV4-2 to TRBJ2-4; D perhaps matches TRBD2 (5 bases). The CDR3 is 18 residues long. V lost 0 bases, J lost 2 bases, and 17 bases lay in between. Germline V gene lookup returns CDR1 LGHNA and CDR2 YNFKEQ. The CDR3 DNA reads TGTGCCAGCAGCCAAGATCGTCCCGGGGATGGAACCAAAAACATTCAGTACTTC. Amino acids: CASSQDRPGDGTKNIQYF.

The chain has TRBV29-1 and TRBJ1-4; TRBD1 might be the D (6 bases). V shed 6 bases and J shed 1 base, with 9 bases lying between them. The CDR3 loop spans 13 amino acids. Germline assignment: CDR1 SQVTM and CDR2 ANQGSEA. The CDR3 DNA follows: TGCAGCGTAGGAGGGGGAACTAATGAAAAACTGTTTTTT. Translated, it gives CSVGGGTNEKLFF.

This sequence joins TRBV25-1 and TRBJ2-7; no reliable D call. V lost 3 bases and J 3 bases, leaving 12 bases between the germline ends. The CDR3 has 14 amino acids. Germline lookup yields CDR1 MGHDK and CDR2 SYGVNS. In DNA form, the CDR3 reads TGTGCCAGCAGTGACACGAGCAACTTCTACGAGCAGTACTTC. Amino acids: CASSDTSNFYEQYF.

The chain couples TRBV29-1 to TRBJ2-1; perhaps TRBD2 as D (7 bases). Trimming shortened V by 6 bases and J by 5 bases, and 14 bases separated the two germline ends. Germline lookup yields CDR1 SQVTM and CDR2 ANQGSEA. The CDR3 extends over 13 amino acids. The CDR3 reads CSVGASGHNEQFF. The CDR3 DNA follows: TGCAGCGTGGGGGCTAGCGGACACAATGAGCAGTTCTTC.

The CDR3 bases are TGTGCCAGCAGCTTAGTAGCCGGAGCTGCAGGGGAAAACATTCAGTACTTC. It is translated as CASSLVAGAAGENIQYF. The gene calls are TRBV7-8 and TRBJ2-4; D perhaps matches TRBD1 (6 bases). Looked up from germline, CDR1 is SGHVS and CDR2 is FQNEAQ. The CDR3 loop spans 17 amino acids. V lost 1 base to trimming and J lost 5 bases, with 18 bases between them.

CDR3 protein: CASSFGQRSNMNTEAFF. CDR3 sequence (DNA): TGCGCCAGCAGCTTCGGACAGCGATCTAACATGAACACTGAAGCTTTCTTT. This chain links TRBV5-1 with TRBJ1-1; the D gene is possibly TRBD1 (6 bases). This CDR3 has 17 amino acids. Per germline, CDR1 SGHRS and CDR2 YFSETQ. The V end lost 2 bases, the J end lost 0 bases, and 17 bases lay between the germline ends.

A few counts support this clonotype. The genes are TRBV6-5 and TRBJ2-1; a possible D gene is TRBD2 (6 bases). This CDR3 is built from 15 residues. With 3 bases removed from V and 5 bases from J, the gap between germline ends came to 14 bases. Germline V lookup: CDR1 MNHEY, CDR2 SVGAGI. CDR3 region: CASSYGRGLHNEQFF. The CDR3 DNA is TGTGCCAGCAGTTATGGGCGGGGTCTCCACAATGAGCAGTTCTTC.

The chain recombines TRBV15 with TRBJ2-3; D remains ambiguous. V was clipped by 0 bases and J by 2 bases, with 6 bases between them. Germline V CDR1 and CDR2: LNHNV, YYDKDF (reference sequence). The CDR3 totals 14 residues. Here the CDR3 reads CATSREGNTDTQYF. In DNA, the CDR3 is TGTGCCACCAGCAGAGAAGGAAACACAGATACGCAGTATTTT.

Many counts were recorded for this clonotype. The J gene is TRBJ2-3, the V gene TRBV12-3 or TRBV12-4, with D perhaps given as TRBD1 or TRBD2 (6 bases each). The length of the CDR3 is 19 residues. Trimming took off 2 bases at V and 2 bases at J, with 23 bases between the two ends. CDR3 bases: TGTGCCAGCAGTTTAATTGCGGGGATTTGGGACAAGGACACAGATACGCAGTATTTT. Translated: CASSLIAGIWDKDTDTQYF.

This clonotype appeared a few times. This chain connects TRBV3-1 to TRBJ2-5; D possibly corresponds to TRBD1 (6 bases). Germline V gives CDR1 LGHDT, CDR2 YNNKEL (reference sequence). Trimming removed 0 bases from V and 4 bases from J, with 15 bases in between. This CDR3 has 16 residues. CDR3 coding DNA: TGTGCCAGCAGCCAAGATCGCCAGGGCAGGGGAGAGACCCAGTACTTC. Protein sequence: CASSQDRQGRGETQYF.

The chain employs TRBV18 and TRBJ2-3, with D perhaps TRBD1 (5 bases). The CDR3 contains 17 residues. V was cut by 0 bases and J by 2 bases, with 15 bases left in between. Germline V gene data show CDR1 as KGHSH and CDR2 as LQKENI. The CDR3 region is CASSPPEGVGATDTQYF. The CDR3, as DNA: TGTGCCAGCTCACCACCGGAAGGGGTTGGGGCCACAGATACGCAGTATTTT.

This clonotype has more than one count but fewer than ten. The chain links TRBV10-3 to TRBJ2-7, with unresolved D. The CDR3 contains 13 residues. V was cut by 2 bases and J by 4 bases, with 9 bases left in between. CDR1 is ENHRY and CDR2 is SYGVKD in the germline V gene. DNA of the CDR3: TGTGCCATCAGTGAGGGGGTCGAGTACGAGCAGTACTTC. It translates to CAISEGVEYEQYF.

This clonotype appeared a few times. This chain links TRBV7-2 with TRBJ1-6; a weak D match, TRBD1 (5 bases). Per the germline V gene, CDR1 is SGHTA and CDR2 is FQGNSA. Trimming stripped 3 bases from V and 7 bases from J, with 13 bases between. The CDR3 length is 15 residues. This CDR3 is CASSLVGQGNSPLHF. In nucleotides, the CDR3 is TGTGCCAGCAGCTTGGTAGGGCAGGGAAATTCACCCCTCCACTTT. Filled out from reference TRBV7-2 and TRBJ1-6, the complete variable domain reads GAGVSQSPSNKVTEKGKDVELRCDPISGHTALYWYRQSLGQGLEFLIYFQGNSAPDKSGLPSDRFSAERTGGSVSTLTIQRTQQEDSAVYLCASSLVGQGNSPLHFGNGTRLTVT.